This T cell receptor beta chain was captured in a study of cytomegalovirus exposure and HLA in healthy donors. Study-wide results and limits: Most TCR beta V segments were productive about 87% or about 30% of the time in an earlier analysis.

PCR employed 60 Vbeta and 13 Jbeta primers. Repertoires were generated with immunoSEQ multiplex PCR, while TCRdb's copy carries only in-frame clones and drops some. The sample lists around 140,000 clones, just under 80% occurring once. In the case of this clone: Its matching antigen is unknown.

Sequenced input: PBMCs. The source is a woman in her late teens or twenties in good health and CMV-seronegative.

The DNA for the CDR3 is TGTGCCAGCAGTGAAGCGGGAGGGGCAGGGGAGCTGTTTTTT. It specifies CASSEAGGAGELFF. The V and J genes are TRBV6-1 and TRBJ2-2; 7 positions match TRBD2. Germline V lookup: CDR1 MNHNS, CDR2 SASEGT. V gave up 0 bases and J gave up 8 bases; unmatched junction bases: 3. The CDR3 spans 14 residues.